The clone carrying this T cell receptor beta chain has a single count. The CDR3 is 14 amino acids. Germline CDR1 and CDR2: SGDLS and YYNGEE. The ends were cut back, 0 bases at V and 8 bases at J, with 13 bases in the middle. The data were obtained in a study of cytomegalovirus exposure and HLA in healthy donors. Clones were sequenced by immunoSEQ multiplex PCR, and TCRdb holds only the in-frame ones, with some missing. The profile shows about 49,000 clones, 94% of them singletons. This TCR derives from a woman between 18 and 29 years old in good health and CMV-seropositive. The rearrangement uses TRBV9 and TRBJ2-3, with a tentative D call TRBD2 (6 bases). Sequencing used PBMCs. CDR3 sequence reads: CASSVAGVGVTQYF. The DNA for the CDR3 is TGTGCCAGCAGCGTAGCGGGAGTGGGAGTTACGCAGTATTTT.